The rows below give T cell receptor beta chains drawn from one sample of a study of identical twins. A single record per CDR3 protein comes from TCRdb applying MiXCR to the 5' RACE reads. The sample comprises roughly 750,000 distinct CDR3 sequences, over 20% of which are singletons, and approximately 4.5% rests with the top ten. The same sample was also studied in work on T cells expressing NK-cell markers.

What was sequenced was PBMCs. These receptors all stem from a young woman in good health. CDR3s include the opening cysteine and the closing phenylalanine or tryptophan. A D gene is named only where the DNA matches it firmly. The size of a clone is reported for some rows only, either as once, few or many, or as a class for expanded clones.

D | J | size | V | CDR3 | DNA
NA | TRBJ2-1 | many | TRBV5-1 | CASSPWRAANEQFF | TGCGCCAGCAGCCCTTGGAGGGCCGCCAATGAGCAGTTCTTC
TRBD2 | TRBJ2-7 | few | TRBV12-3/TRBV12-4 | CASSGRKRGRVHEQYF | TGTGCCAGCAGTGGCCGGAAGCGGGGGAGGGTCCACGAGCAGTACTTC
TRBD2 | TRBJ2-5 | NA | TRBV5-4 | CASQAGAETQYF | TGTGCCAGCCAAGCGGGAGCGGAGACCCAGTACTTC
NA | TRBJ2-1 | few | TRBV21-1 | CASSDKRDRDPHYNEQFF | TGTGCCAGCAGCGACAAACGCGACAGGGACCCGCACTACAATGAGCAGTTCTTC
NA | TRBJ2-7 | many | TRBV7-2 | CASSLAKGYEQYF | TGTGCCAGCAGCTTAGCTAAGGGGTACGAGCAGTACTTC
NA | TRBJ1-1 | NA | TRBV7-9 | CAGGDTAEAFF | TGTGCCGGGGGGGACACAGCCGAAGCTTTCTTT
NA | TRBJ2-2 | few | TRBV27 | CAGGQPNTGELFF | TGTGCCGGCGGACAGCCGAACACCGGGGAGCTGTTTTTT
NA | TRBJ1-6 | few | TRBV6-1 | CANRAGPNSPLHF | TGTGCCAACCGCGCGGGCCCTAATTCACCCCTCCACTTT
TRBD2 | TRBJ2-7 | few | TRBV10-3 | CAISAGLAGSYEQYF | TGTGCCATCAGTGCTGGACTAGCGGGCTCCTACGAGCAGTACTTC
NA | TRBJ2-3 | few | TRBV20-1 | CSALWGRNTDTQYF | TGCAGTGCTTTATGGGGGCGTAACACAGATACGCAGTATTTT
TRBD1 | TRBJ2-7 | few | TRBV6-1 | CASRIQGRIYEQYF | TGTGCCAGCAGAATACAGGGGCGAATCTACGAGCAGTACTTC
NA | TRBJ2-3 | NA | TRBV5-1 | CASSLATMPDTDTQYF | TGCGCCAGCAGCTTGGCCACTATGCCAGACACAGATACGCAGTATTTT
NA | TRBJ2-2 | NA | TRBV10-3 | CAISNSGGQNTGELFF | TGTGCCATCAGTAACTCGGGGGGACAGAACACCGGGGAGCTGTTTTTT
NA | TRBJ2-2 | many | TRBV20-1 | CSARDRLPANTGELFF | TGCAGTGCTAGAGATAGACTACCCGCGAACACCGGGGAGCTGTTTTTT
TRBD2 | TRBJ2-7 | NA | TRBV6-1 | CASWRRLAGGRYEQYF | TGTGCCAGTTGGAGGAGACTAGCGGGGGGGCGGTACGAGCAGTACTTC
NA | TRBJ1-6 | NA | TRBV7-9 | CASSLGVAVPLHF | TGTGCCAGCAGCTTAGGGGTGGCGGTTCCCCTCCACTTT
NA | TRBJ2-7 | NA | TRBV20-1 | CSASMDWRPEQYF | TGCAGTGCTAGCATGGACTGGCGTCCCGAGCAGTACTTC
TRBD1 | TRBJ2-5 | NA | TRBV29-1 | CSVEATGEDRETQYF | TGCAGCGTCGAGGCGACAGGGGAGGACCGAGAGACCCAGTACTTC
NA | TRBJ2-2 | few | TRBV5-1 | CASSPGIAHSNTGELFF | TGCGCCAGCAGCCCCGGGATAGCGCACTCCAACACCGGGGAGCTGTTTTTT
NA | TRBJ2-7 | few | TRBV7-2 | CASSIFYEQYF | TGTGCCAGCAGTATTTTCTACGAGCAGTACTTC
TRBD1 | TRBJ2-7 | few | TRBV12-3/TRBV12-4 | CASSFRRRAGTGGYEQYF | TGTGCCAGCAGTTTTAGAAGGAGAGCGGGGACAGGGGGCTACGAGCAGTACTTC
NA | TRBJ2-2 | few | TRBV24-1 | CATSESGSGELFF | TGTGCCACCAGTGAATCAGGGTCGGGGGAGCTGTTTTTT
TRBD1 | TRBJ2-1 | NA | TRBV5-5 | CASSRQGLFF | TGTGCCAGCAGTCGACAGGGTCTGTTCTTC
TRBD1 | TRBJ2-3 | NA | TRBV20-1 | CSAINADRGLDTQYF | TGCAGTGCCATAAACGCGGACAGGGGGCTCGATACGCAGTATTTT
NA | TRBJ2-7 | NA | TRBV29-1 | CSVAWVFGGGAEQYF | TGCAGCGTTGCGTGGGTTTTTGGCGGAGGGGCCGAGCAGTACTTC